This is a list of T cell receptor beta chains from one sample in a study of T cells in localized non-small cell lung cancer. The assay was immunoSEQ multiplex PCR, and TCRdb's table has in-frame clones only and misses some. Here the sample spans about 74,000 clones, 84% being singletons. The sequenced sample was peripheral blood, obtained before any cancer treatment. These receptors all come from an older female donor with stage I lung adenocarcinoma. Both conserved end residues are part of each CDR3. The D gene is left open where the match is weak. Clone size is given for some rows only: seen once, a few or many times, or a class if the clone is expanded.

>NA|TRBJ2-5|12|TRBV5-5|NA
CASSLYQETQYF
TGTGCCAGCAGCCTATACCAAGAGACCCAGTACTTC
>TRBD1|TRBJ2-1|15|TRBV19|NA
CASSNRDRAYNEQFF
TGTGCCAGTAGTAACCGGGACAGGGCGTACAATGAGCAGTTCTTC
>NA|TRBJ2-1|12|TRBV5-6|NA
CASRGGNNEQFF
TGTGCCAGCAGGGGCGGAAACAATGAGCAGTTCTTC
>NA|TRBJ1-2|14|TRBV2|few
CASSRAGRIYGYTF
TGTGCCAGCAGTAGAGCGGGACGGATATATGGCTACACCTTC
>NA|TRBJ1-6|15|TRBV6-1|few
CASSEPGQYGSPLHF
TGTGCCAGCAGTGAACCGGGGCAGTATGGTTCACCCCTCCACTTT
>NA|TRBJ1-2|16|TRBV11-3|NA
CASSLGNVEDTPGYTF
TGTGCCAGCAGCTTAGGGAATGTTGAGGACACTCCTGGCTACACCTTC
>NA|TRBJ2-5|13|TRBV6-5|NA
CASSLRVGETQYF
TGTGCCAGCAGTCTCAGGGTAGGGGAGACCCAGTACTTC
>NA|TRBJ2-6|16|TRBV5-1|NA
CASSLEALSGANVLTF
TGCGCCAGCAGCTTGGAGGCCCTATCTGGGGCCAACGTCCTGACTTTC
>NA|TRBJ1-2|13|TRBV29-1|NA
CSVTLSSNYGYTF
TGCAGCGTCACATTATCTTCTAACTATGGCTACACCTTC
>TRBD1|TRBJ1-4|15|TRBV5-6|NA
CASSLAGTGREKLFF
TGTGCCAGCAGCTTGGCCGGGACAGGTAGAGAAAAACTGTTTTTT
>NA|TRBJ1-5|17|TRBV10-1|few
CASSESLVRHSRQPQHF
TGCGCCAGCAGTGAGTCGTTAGTCCGGCATTCCCGTCAGCCCCAGCATTTT
>NA|TRBJ1-1|13|TRBV29-1|NA
CSVGGQTNTEAFF
TGCAGCGTAGGGGGGCAGACGAACACTGAAGCTTTCTTT
>NA|TRBJ2-7|15|TRBV7-3|NA
CASSLSSGGTYEQYF
TGTGCCAGCAGCTTAAGCTCAGGGGGGACCTACGAGCAGTACTTC
>NA|TRBJ1-1|16|TRBV28|NA
CASSQGVWGLNTEAFF
TGTGCCAGCAGTCAAGGGGTATGGGGGCTTAACACTGAAGCTTTCTTT
>TRBD2|TRBJ2-2|16|TRBV9|NA
CASSPRTPGGTGELFF
TGTGCCAGCAGCCCCCGAACCCCGGGGGGCACCGGGGAGCTGTTTTTT
>NA|TRBJ2-3|14|TRBV5-5|NA
CASSLYTTTDTQYF
TGTGCCAGCAGCCTTTATACTACCACAGATACGCAGTATTTT
>TRBD2|TRBJ2-7|12|TRBV6-5|NA
CATLGGTYEQYF
TGTGCCACCCTGGGGGGGACCTACGAGCAGTACTTC
>NA|TRBJ1-5|13|TRBV6-1|NA
CASSEQRNQPQHF
TGTGCCAGCAGTGAGCAGCGCAATCAGCCCCAGCATTTT
>NA|TRBJ2-1|13|TRBV19|NA
CASIYVGLNEQFF
TGTGCCAGTATCTATGTGGGGCTCAATGAGCAGTTCTTC
>NA|TRBJ1-3|12|TRBV11-3|NA
CASSGRDNTIYF
TGTGCCAGCAGCGGCAGGGATAACACCATATATTTT
>TRBD1|TRBJ1-1|14|TRBV19|NA
CASSYPGQTAEAFF
TGTGCCAGTAGCTATCCGGGACAGACTGCTGAAGCTTTCTTT
>TRBD1|TRBJ2-5|15|TRBV10-3|NA
CAISESGTVQETQYF
TGTGCCATCAGTGAGTCTGGGACAGTCCAAGAGACCCAGTACTTC
>NA|TRBJ2-7|11|TRBV28|NA
CASSFSLEQYF
TGTGCCAGCAGTTTTTCCCTCGAGCAGTACTTC
>TRBD1|TRBJ2-4|19|TRBV7-2|NA
CASSERDRDWGLAKNIQYF
TGTGCCAGCAGCGAAAGGGACAGGGATTGGGGGTTAGCCAAAAACATTCAGTACTTC
>TRBD2|TRBJ2-7|16|TRBV4-2|NA
CASSQELASGVYEQYF
TGTGCCAGCAGCCAAGAACTCGCTAGCGGGGTCTACGAGCAGTACTTC
>TRBD1|TRBJ2-1|15|TRBV5-4|NA
CASSSGTGGYNEQFF
TGTGCCAGCAGTTCCGGGACAGGGGGCTACAATGAGCAGTTCTTC
>TRBD1|TRBJ1-3|14|TRBV5-6|NA
CASSLSWTGSLDLF
TGTGCCAGCAGCCTTAGTTGGACAGGGTCTCTCGACCTTTTT
>TRBD1|TRBJ1-1|14|TRBV19|once
CATRRTGRLTEAFF
TGTGCCACCCGACGGACAGGGAGGCTCACTGAAGCTTTCTTT
>TRBD1|TRBJ1-1|16|TRBV15|NA
CATSRARTGPGSEAFF
TGTGCCACCAGCAGAGCCCGGACAGGGCCCGGGTCTGAAGCTTTCTTT
>TRBD2|TRBJ2-1|17|TRBV14|few
CASSQGSGRGNYNEQFF
TGTGCCAGCAGCCAGGGGAGCGGGAGGGGAAACTACAATGAGCAGTTCTTC
>NA|TRBJ1-3|14|TRBV5-1|NA
CASSKGDRRNTIYF
TGCGCCAGCAGCAAGGGAGACAGGAGAAACACCATATATTTT
>NA|TRBJ2-3|13|TRBV5-1|NA
CASSPVGADTQYF
TGCGCCAGCAGCCCCGTCGGTGCAGATACGCAGTATTTT
>NA|TRBJ1-1|12|TRBV28|once
CASSHGEATAFF
TGTGCCAGCAGTCACGGGGAGGCGACAGCTTTCTTT
>TRBD2|TRBJ2-7|17|TRBV27|few
CASSPTRGLAGLYEQYF
TGTGCCAGCAGTCCTACCAGAGGACTAGCGGGACTCTACGAGCAGTACTTC
>NA|TRBJ1-3|13|TRBV13|NA
CASSLSFRNTIYF
TGTGCCAGCAGCTTAAGTTTCCGAAACACCATATATTTT
>TRBD2|TRBJ2-3|15|TRBV10-3|NA
CAVRVTSGRSDTQYF
TGTGCCGTCCGAGTGACTAGCGGGAGGTCAGATACGCAGTATTTT
>NA|TRBJ2-5|14|TRBV5-1|NA
CASSLEWEWETQYF
TGCGCCAGCAGCTTGGAGTGGGAGTGGGAGACCCAGTACTTC
>NA|TRBJ2-5|15|TRBV15|NA
CATSRDPGVQETQYF
TGTGCCACCAGCAGAGACCCCGGGGTACAAGAGACCCAGTACTTC
>TRBD1|TRBJ1-5|14|TRBV19|NA
CASSIGPGGEPQHF
TGTGCCAGTAGTATCGGGCCAGGGGGCGAGCCCCAGCATTTT
>NA|TRBJ1-2|13|TRBV6-5|NA
CASSQQDHYGYTF
TGTGCCAGCAGCCAACAGGACCACTATGGCTACACCTTC
>NA|TRBJ2-4|15|TRBV28|NA
CASSVLPQFKNIQYF
TGTGCCAGCAGTGTCTTACCGCAGTTCAAAAACATTCAGTACTTC
>TRBD2|TRBJ2-5|15|TRBV9|NA
CASSVSGGTAETQYF
TGTGCCAGCAGCGTAAGCGGGGGGACGGCTGAGACCCAGTACTTC